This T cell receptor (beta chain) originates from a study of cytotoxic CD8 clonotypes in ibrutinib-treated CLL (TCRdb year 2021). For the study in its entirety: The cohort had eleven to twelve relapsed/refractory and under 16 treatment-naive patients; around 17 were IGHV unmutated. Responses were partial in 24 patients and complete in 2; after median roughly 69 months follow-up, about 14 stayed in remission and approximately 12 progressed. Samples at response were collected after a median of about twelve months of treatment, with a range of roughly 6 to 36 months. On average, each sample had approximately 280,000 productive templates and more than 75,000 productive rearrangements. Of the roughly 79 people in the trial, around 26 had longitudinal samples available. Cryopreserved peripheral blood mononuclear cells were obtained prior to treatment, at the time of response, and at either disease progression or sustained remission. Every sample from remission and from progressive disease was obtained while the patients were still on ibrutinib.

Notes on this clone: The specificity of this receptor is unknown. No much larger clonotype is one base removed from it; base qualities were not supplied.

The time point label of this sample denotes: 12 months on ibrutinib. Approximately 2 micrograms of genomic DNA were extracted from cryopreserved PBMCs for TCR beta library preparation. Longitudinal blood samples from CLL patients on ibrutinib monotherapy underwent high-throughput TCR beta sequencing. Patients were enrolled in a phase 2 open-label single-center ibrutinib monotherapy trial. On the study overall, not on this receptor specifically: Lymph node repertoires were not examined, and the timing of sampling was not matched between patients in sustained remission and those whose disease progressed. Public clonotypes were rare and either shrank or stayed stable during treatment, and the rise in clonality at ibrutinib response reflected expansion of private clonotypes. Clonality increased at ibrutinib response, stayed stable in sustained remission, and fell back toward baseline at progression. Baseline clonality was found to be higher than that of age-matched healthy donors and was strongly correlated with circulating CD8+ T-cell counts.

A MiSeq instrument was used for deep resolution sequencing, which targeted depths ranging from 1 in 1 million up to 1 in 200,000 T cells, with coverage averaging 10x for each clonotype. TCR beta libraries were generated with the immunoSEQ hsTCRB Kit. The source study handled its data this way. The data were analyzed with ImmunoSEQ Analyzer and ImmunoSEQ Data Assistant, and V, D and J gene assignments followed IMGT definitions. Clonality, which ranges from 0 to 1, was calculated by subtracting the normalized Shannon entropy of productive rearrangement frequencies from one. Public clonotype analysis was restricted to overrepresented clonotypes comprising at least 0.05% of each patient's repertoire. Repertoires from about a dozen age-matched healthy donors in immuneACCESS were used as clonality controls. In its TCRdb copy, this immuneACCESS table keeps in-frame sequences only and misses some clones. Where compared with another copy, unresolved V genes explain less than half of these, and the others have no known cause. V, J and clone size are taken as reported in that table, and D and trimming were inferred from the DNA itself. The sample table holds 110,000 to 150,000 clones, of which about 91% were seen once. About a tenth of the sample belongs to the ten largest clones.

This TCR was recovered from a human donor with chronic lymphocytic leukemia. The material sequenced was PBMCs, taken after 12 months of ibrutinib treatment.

The DNA reads as follows: TGTGCCAGCAGCCAAGATGGGACTAGCGGGAGGTTGTTCTACAATGAGCAGTTCTTC. The encoded protein is CASSQDGTSGRLFYNEQFF. Rearrangement joined TRBV14 to TRBJ2-1, with TRBD2 matching 15 junction bases. As encoded in the germline V gene, CDR1 is SGHDN while CDR2 is FVKESK. The CDR3 starts with the cysteine, ends with the phenylalanine, and has 19 residues. Just the 57-base CDR3 DNA is kept, in frame starting at base 1. Clipping removes 0 bases from V and 3 bases from J, with 6 as the unmatched junction base count.